This T cell receptor (beta chain) was found in a study of blood T cell repertoires in COVID-19. For the study at large: Material from acute and convalescent COVID-19 was sourced from the United States, Italy and Spain. T cells, B-cell-depleted T cells, or PBMCs provided the cDNA or gDNA that served as material.

Original analysis: Reference gene primer amplification yielded estimated nucleated cell counts. Sequencing was performed with immunoSEQ multiplex PCR; in TCRdb, only in-frame clones are kept and a portion is missing. V, J and clone size are those of that table, while D and trimming were read from the DNA. The sample comprises approximately 240,000 clones, 85% to 90% of which are singletons, and about 3.3% rests with the top ten. Which cohort a participant joined came from the clinical history participants gave. The CDR3 length is 16 residues. Germline CDR1 KGHDR, CDR2 SFDVKD. V lost 4 bases, J lost 5 bases, and 9 bases stayed unmatched.

This chain links TRBV24-1 with TRBJ2-3; 9 bases are shared with TRBD1. Sequencing was carried out using PBMCs or T cells enriched from blood (not recorded which). This sequence originates from a woman younger than 30 in a cohort exposed to, infected with or recovered from COVID-19 (not recorded which). The DNA of the CDR3 is TGTGCCACCAGTGACGTCAGGACAGGGGCGTTAGATACGCAGTATTTT. This sequence encodes CATSDVRTGALDTQYF.